One T cell receptor beta chain is described in this entry. Its specific antigen is unknown. Base qualities are not recorded, but no much larger clone differs from it by a single base. The donors were healthy, HIV-negative adults with no recently reported acute infections or vaccinations. Every donor was a Caucasian adult living in Nashville, Tennessee, USA. CD4+ T cells were enriched through magnetic negative selection, after which naive cells were positively selected on CD45RA and the remaining negative fraction served as the memory subset. Blood was obtained by leukapheresis, after which PBMCs were separated by Ficoll-Histopaque density gradient centrifugation and cryopreserved in liquid nitrogen vapor phase. Analytical flow cytometry was used to check the purity and quantity of every magnetically sorted T cell population. Each sorted fraction had its genomic DNA isolated and then quantified by UV absorbance on a Nanodrop 2000c.

This sample stems from a study of shared clonotypes between healthy human individuals (dated by TCRdb to 2018 to 2021). Study-wide context: Three men and two women, aged 18 to 49 years, made up the cohort. To estimate repertoire size and how much clonotype sharing occurs between individuals, the study deeply sequenced the blood TCR repertoires of several healthy adults. For each donor, three plates each were used for CD4 naive and CD4 memory, two plates were used for CD8 naive, and one plate was used for CD8 memory. Libraries were prepared and TCR repertoires were sequenced by different laboratories using diverse techniques, in order to increase sequencing depth and limit assay-specific biases. Each donor's leukapheresis produced roughly between roughly 0.85 and 10 billion PBMCs.

V lost 7 bases and J lost 9 bases; the stretch between them is 19 bases long. Spanning cysteine to phenylalanine, the CDR3 consists of 14 amino acids. Left in the record is the CDR3 DNA by itself, 42 bases read in frame from the first base. Sequences SNHLY (CDR1) and FYNNEI (CDR2) are obtained from the germline V gene. Using the deep immunoSEQ assay, multiplex PCR amplified TCR CDR3 regions from genomic DNA. Extracted genomic DNA from each cell subset was distributed evenly across all wells of several immunoSEQ 96-well plates, and each plate was treated as a replicate. For sorted subsets, around 200 ng genomic DNA, equal to some 28,000 T cell genomes, was loaded into each replicate PCR. Purified libraries were quantified with a Qubit 3.0 fluorometer, sized on a Bioanalyzer 2100, and re-quantified with the KAPA Library Quantification kit. A separate single-read 150-cycle Illumina NextSeq 550 flow cell was used to sequence each immunoSEQ 96-well plate. Per the source publication's procedure: Because the immunoSEQ output included only junctional sequences and no quality scores, the filtering could not be the same as the filtering used for full-length reads. Sequences were annotated with PyIR, a Python wrapper for IgBLAST v1.9, using IMGT germline references to assign V/J genes and CDR3. Reads were filtered out if the reads had weak V/J assignments (E-value above 1e-6), no CDR3, stop codons, out-of-frame junctions, or ambiguous translated residues. V3J clonotypes were defined by identical inferred V gene, J gene, and CDR3 amino acid sequence. The percentage overlap between two repertoires was calculated by dividing the number of shared unique clonotypes by the size of the smaller repertoire. Three approaches were used to assess repertoire richness: RTK rarefaction, the Chao1 estimator, and Recon v2.1 estimates of unobserved clonotypes. OLGA was used to compute generation probabilities for all TCRbeta clonotypes that the gDNA method yielded from several donors. The table was pulled from immuneACCESS by TCRdb, which kept in-frame rearrangements only. Such tables lose some clones; where checked, under half of the loss comes from unresolved V genes, and the rest has no known cause. The V and J calls and clone size come from that table; D and trimming were worked out from the DNA. Here the sample has 950,000 to 1,100,000 clones; 70% to 80% occur a single time. The leading ten clones occupy roughly 0.65% of the sample.

Points the paper makes about the study in general: Pairwise subsampling indicated that sequencing depth was expected to affect the degree of clonotype sharing among donors. Across a few donors, roughly 5% of naive CD4, roughly 3.5% of naive CD8, under 2.5% of memory CD4, and 0.3% to 0.45% of memory CD8 clonotypes were shared. Sampling was restricted to blood, and TCR repertoires in tissues likely differ from the TCR repertoires found in blood. Naive subsets generally had larger estimated clonotype richness than memory subsets. Even with the large sequencing depth, rarefaction of the sorted-subset datasets indicated that sequencing was incomplete. Because the study included only a small number of donors, the genetic and exposure-history diversity represented was limited. Compared with non-shared clonotypes, the clonotypes found in all four sorted-subset donors had higher generation probabilities.

The receptor's source is a man between 18 and 35 years old in good health. Some clones in this sample may be carry-over from other donors' samples. The chain links TRBV2 with TRBJ1-5; there is no confident call for the D gene. Source material: memory CD4+ T cells from PBMCs. The sample's cell subset or site label is to be understood as: CD45RA-negative fraction. CDR3 reads: CASNMDNGVPPQHF. The bases are TGTGCCAGCAATATGGATAATGGGGTCCCGCCCCAGCATTTT.